Each of the 14 T cell receptor beta chains below was sequenced from the same sample in a study of T cell responses to AZD1222 COVID-19 vaccine (dated by TCRdb to the early 2020s). The meaning of the sample's time point label: baseline before first vaccination. The library was prepared using the immunoSEQ multiplex PCR assay. The table was pulled from immuneACCESS by TCRdb, which kept in-frame rearrangements only. Such tables lose some clones; where checked, under half of the loss comes from unresolved V genes, and the rest has no known cause. Within this sample are 100,000 to 150,000 clones, with 90% of them counted one time only. The top ten hold 7.2% of the sample. The specimen was peripheral blood, collected on day 0 of AZD1222 vaccination. The receptors shown here come from an adult in good health.

The rearrangement links TRBV30 to TRBJ2-5; D is uncertain. Germline CDR1 reads GTSNPN; CDR2 reads SVGIG (reference sequence). The V end was cut by 7 bases, the J end by 1 base, with 16 bases between. This CDR3 spans 14 amino acids. CDR3 coding DNA: TGTGCCTACCCAGACTTATTTCTCCAAGAGACCCAGTACTTC. Residues: CAYPDLFLQETQYF.

The rearrangement uses TRBV12-3 or TRBV12-4 and TRBJ1-1, with D hard to call. The CDR3 has 12 amino acids. Trimming pared 0 bases from V and 11 bases from J, leaving 10 bases between. CDR3 in amino acids: CASSLAPAGAFF. In nucleotides, the CDR3 is TGTGCCAGCAGTTTAGCCCCGGCGGGGGCTTTCTTT.

The chain joins TRBV27 to TRBJ2-5; 13 nucleotides line up with TRBD2. The V and J ends lost 8 bases and 3 bases, in that order; junction bases with no gene match: 6. The CDR3 loop spans 15 amino acids. Germline CDR1 is MNHEY and CDR2 is SMNVEV (reference sequence). Here the CDR3 DNA reads TGTGCCAGCCGGCCCGGACTAGCGGGAGAAGAGACCCAGTACTTC. Translating gives CASRPGLAGEETQYF.

The chain is built from TRBV4-1 and TRBJ1-1, with D possibly being TRBD1 (5 bases). V was clipped by 2 bases and J by 4 bases, with 11 bases between them. There are 14 residues in the CDR3. Germline V gene sequence: CDR1 MGHRA, CDR2 YSYEKL. The CDR3 here is CASSQLRDSTEAFF. CDR3 in DNA: TGCGCCAGCAGCCAACTCAGGGATAGCACTGAAGCTTTCTTT.

The V gene is TRBV6-5, the J gene TRBJ2-1; 8 nucleotides align to TRBD2. J lost 10 bases, V lost 0 bases, and 5 bases had no gene match. The CDR3 length is 14 residues. Germline V gene sequence: CDR1 MNHEY, CDR2 SVGAGI. CDR3 in DNA: TGTGCCAGCAGTTACTCGGGCGGGGGGCACGAGCAGTTCTTC. It codes for CASSYSGGGHEQFF.

The J gene is TRBJ2-3, the V gene TRBV15, with D perhaps matching TRBD2 (5 bases). V lost 5 bases and J lost 1, with 13 bases in between. Germline V CDR1 and CDR2: LNHNV, YYDKDF (reference sequence). The CDR3 extends over 15 amino acids. CDR3 DNA sequence: TGTGCCACCAGCCGCGTCGGGATAGGCACAGATACGCAGTATTTT. Its translation is CATSRVGIGTDTQYF.

The chain couples TRBV6-5 to TRBJ2-3, with D hard to call. Germline CDR1 MNHEY, CDR2 SVGAGI. Trimming cost V 0 bases and J 7 bases, with 14 bases left between them. CDR3 length equals 15 residues. CDR3 amino acids: CASSYSSQASNTQYF. The CDR3 DNA follows: TGTGCCAGCAGTTACTCTTCGCAGGCCTCCAATACGCAGTATTTT.

The table lists this clone with a few counts. The CDR3 protein is CASSLDANSYEQYF. As DNA, the CDR3 is TGCGCCAGCAGCTTGGACGCGAACTCCTACGAGCAGTACTTC. This rearrangement joins TRBV5-1 to TRBJ2-7; D is unresolved. Germline CDR1 reads SGHRS; CDR2 reads YFSETQ. The CDR3 is 14 residues long. The ends were cut back, 0 bases at V and 0 bases at J, with 7 bases in the middle.

The chain combines TRBV28 with TRBJ2-7; D unclear. The CDR3 length is 14 residues. Trimming shortened V by 6 bases and J by 0 bases, and 12 bases separated the two germline ends. Germline V gene sequence: CDR1 MDHEN, CDR2 SYDVKM. The chain's CDR3 is CASRGPLSSYEQYF. CDR3 nucleotides: TGTGCCAGCAGGGGCCCGCTATCCTCCTACGAGCAGTACTTC.

The J gene is TRBJ2-1, the V gene TRBV2; 7 bases are a match to TRBD1. The CDR3 consists of 12 residues. Trimming removed 6 bases from V and 12 bases from J; junction bases left unmatched: 8. Germline assignment: CDR1 SNHLY and CDR2 FYNNEI. The CDR3 region is CASRRDRARQFF. Written as DNA, the CDR3 is TGTGCCAGCAGAAGAGACAGGGCTAGGCAGTTCTTC.

V usage is TRBV5-8 and J usage is TRBJ2-2, with D possibly matching TRBD1 (5 bases). V was cut by 0 bases and J by 3 bases, with 15 bases left in between. The germline CDR1 and CDR2 sequences are SGHTS and YDEGEE. The CDR3 covers 17 residues. CDR3 in DNA: TGTGCCAGCAGCTTGGCCCCCCAGGGCATAGACACCGGGGAGCTGTTTTTT. Translation gives CASSLAPQGIDTGELFF. Based on the CDR3 plus reference TRBV5-8 and TRBJ2-2, the full variable domain is EAGVTQSPTHLIKTRGQQATLRCSPISGHTSVYWYQQALGLGLQFLLWYDEGEERNRGNFPPRFSGRQFPNYSSELNVNALELEDSALYLCASSLAPQGIDTGELFFGEGSRLTVL.

The chain uses TRBV4-3 and TRBJ2-3; D perhaps matches TRBD2 (5 bases). CDR1 is LGHNA and CDR2 is YSLEER in the germline V gene. The CDR3 contains 16 residues. Between the trimmed V and J ends, which lost 0 bases and 3 bases, there was a span of 13 bases. The CDR3 nucleotides read TGCGCCAGCAGCCAAGATCGAGGGAGAGCGACAGATACGCAGTATTTT. The encoded protein is CASSQDRGRATDTQYF.

The V and J genes are TRBV18 and TRBJ2-3, with 7 positions matching TRBD2. This CDR3 region has 15 residues. After removal of 0 bases from V and 3 bases from J, the junction contained 3 bases not matched to a gene. CDR1 is KGHSH and CDR2 is LQKENI in the germline V gene. The CDR3 DNA follows: TGTGCCAGCTCACCACCGAGTAGCGGGACAGATACGCAGTATTTT. Protein sequence: CASSPPSSGTDTQYF.

The chain is built from TRBV5-5 and TRBJ2-1; TRBD2 agrees at 16 bases. CDR3 size: 16 residues. V was pared by 2 bases and J by 10 bases, with 6 bases of the junction left unmatched. Germline CDR1 and CDR2: SGHKS and YYEKEE (reference sequence). CDR3 residues: CASSFAGTSGRDEQFF. CDR3 in DNA: TGTGCCAGCAGCTTCGCCGGGACTAGCGGGAGGGACGAGCAGTTCTTC.